The 20 T cell receptor beta chains below come from one sample, sequenced in a study of human T cells and chemical hapten exposure. TCRdb re-called the RACE reads with MiXCR, one entry per CDR3 protein. The repertoire holds approximately 38,000 distinct CDR3 sequences, with approximately 10% as singletons. Time point noted: pre-sensitization, week 0. The treatment was: therapeutic diphenylcyclopropenone sensitization with weekly scalp DPC. Sequences were derived from whole blood, sampled in connection with sensitization to the hapten diphenylcyclopropenone (DPC). These receptors originate from a young man with alopecia areata. Some clones in this sample may be carry-over from other donors' samples.

This clonotype was seen many times. The CDR3 sequence is CASSSPSPMAAEAFF. In DNA form, the CDR3 reads TGTGCCAGCAGCTCCCCCAGCCCTATGGCCGCTGAAGCTTTCTTT. The V and J genes are TRBV11-2 and TRBJ1-1; D not certain. Per germline, CDR1 SGHAT and CDR2 FQNNGV. Trimming took off 4 bases at V and 6 bases at J, with 18 bases between the two ends. CDR3 length: 15 amino acids.

The chain couples TRBV19 to TRBJ2-5; D perhaps matches TRBD2 (6 bases). Trimming cost V 5 bases and J 0 bases, with 13 bases left between them. Germline CDR1 and CDR2: LNHDA and SQIVND (reference sequence). The CDR3 has 15 amino acids. In DNA form, the CDR3 reads TGTGCCAGTAGTGCGGGACGGGGGTACCAAGAGACCCAGTACTTC. It translates to CASSAGRGYQETQYF.

The table lists this clonotype with many counts. This chain connects TRBV7-8 to TRBJ2-5; 7 bases align to TRBD1. V shed 0 bases, J shed 3 bases, and the junction held 4 bases outside the gene matches. Germline V gene lookup returns CDR1 SGHVS and CDR2 FQNEAQ. The CDR3 totals 15 residues. The CDR3 bases are TGTGCCAGCAGCTTAGCAACGGGACAGAAAGAGACCCAGTACTTC. This codes for CASSLATGQKETQYF.

This clonotype occurred many times. This chain links TRBV11-2 with TRBJ2-1; the match to TRBD2 covers 8 bases. The J segment lost 9 bases and the V segment lost 1 base, leaving 8 bases of the junction unmatched. The CDR3 totals 15 residues. Germline CDR1 reads SGHAT; CDR2 reads FQNNGV. This CDR3 reads CASSLAGGLSSEQFF. The CDR3 region has the DNA TGTGCCAGCAGCTTAGCGGGGGGGCTTTCTAGTGAGCAGTTCTTC. Combining the CDR3 with reference TRBV11-2 and TRBJ2-1 gives the whole variable domain EAGVAQSPRYKIIEKRQSVAFWCNPISGHATLYWYQQILGQGPKLLIQFQNNGVVDDSQLPKDRFSAERLKGVDSTLKIQPAKLEDSAVYLCASSLAGGLSSEQFFGPGTRLTVL.

Ten or more counts support this clonotype. V usage is TRBV6-6 and J usage is TRBJ2-1; 9 bases agree with TRBD2. The CDR3 totals 16 residues. Germline V gene lookup returns CDR1 MNHNY and CDR2 SVGAGI (reference sequence). After removal of 6 bases from V and 0 bases from J, the junction contained 6 bases not matched to a gene. CDR3 residues: CASRPSGISSYNEQFF. CDR3 bases: TGTGCCAGCAGACCTAGCGGGATCAGCTCCTACAATGAGCAGTTCTTC.

This clonotype was observed at least ten times. The V gene is TRBV7-2, the J gene TRBJ1-6; no firm D call. The CDR3 runs to 14 residues. Per germline, CDR1 SGHTA and CDR2 FQGNSA. Trimming cost V 3 bases and J 6 bases, with 9 bases left between them. CDR3 nucleotides: TGTGCCAGCAGCTTGTTAGTGCCTAATTCACCCCTCCACTTT. Translating gives CASSLLVPNSPLHF. Combining the CDR3 with reference TRBV7-2 and TRBJ1-6 gives the whole variable domain GAGVSQSPSNKVTEKGKDVELRCDPISGHTALYWYRQSLGQGLEFLIYFQGNSAPDKSGLPSDRFSAERTGGSVSTLTIQRTQQEDSAVYLCASSLLVPNSPLHFGNGTRLTVT.

This clonotype showed up many times. The rearrangement links TRBV7-8 to TRBJ2-5; D call uncertain. Trimming took off 4 bases at V and 5 bases at J, with 20 bases between the two ends. The CDR3 is 16 amino acids. Germline CDR1 reads SGHVS; CDR2 reads FQNEAQ. The CDR3 loop reads CASSSWTGFLPETQYF. Here the CDR3 DNA reads TGTGCCAGCAGCTCCTGGACCGGATTCTTACCGGAGACCCAGTACTTC.

This chain joins TRBV27 and TRBJ1-1, with D uncertain. Between the trimmed V and J ends, which lost 5 bases and 1 base, there was a span of 14 bases. Germline CDR1 MNHEY, CDR2 SMNVEV (reference sequence). The CDR3 is 15 residues long. In DNA, the CDR3 is TGTGCCAGCAGTGCCTCTTTCACCCAGAACACTGAAGCTTTCTTT. Encoded protein: CASSASFTQNTEAFF.

This chain uses TRBV5-1 with TRBJ2-6; 7 bases match TRBD1. This CDR3 is built from 21 residues. The germline gives CDR1 SGHRS, CDR2 YFSETQ. V shed 0 bases, J shed 0 bases, and the junction held 15 bases outside the gene matches. CDR3 nucleotides: TGCGCCAGCAGCTTGGCCCGAGGTGTGGCACAGGGGAACTCTGGGGCCAACGTCCTGACTTTC. Protein: CASSLARGVAQGNSGANVLTF.

Regarding this clonotype: Being one base from a much bigger clone, this may be a read error. The gene calls are TRBV12-3 or TRBV12-4 and TRBJ1-3, with D unresolved. The CDR3 loop spans 11 amino acids. V was clipped by 8 bases and J by 9 bases, with 11 bases between them. CDR3 bases: TGTGCCAGCGCCTCCGACGGCACCATATATTTT. Its protein is CASASDGTIYF.

The V call is TRBV27, the J call TRBJ1-6; D possibly corresponds to TRBD1 (6 bases). The CDR3 is 14 residues long. Trimming cost V 9 bases and J 7 bases, with 16 bases left between them. In germline, CDR1 is MNHEY, CDR2 SMNVEV (reference sequence). The CDR3 region has the DNA TGTGCCAGGGCAGGGTCCGGGGGCAATTCACCCCTCCACTTT. Translated, it gives CARAGSGGNSPLHF.

This clonotype was detected a few times. This rearrangement joins TRBV7-6 to TRBJ2-7; D ambiguous. The CDR3 consists of 11 residues. Deletions cut 5 bases from V and 4 bases from J, with 6 bases between. Per the germline V gene, CDR1 is SGHVS and CDR2 is FNYEAQ. The CDR3 DNA reads TGTGCCAGCAGCGACGGATACGAGCAGTACGTC. Translation gives CASSDGYEQYV.

This clonotype was observed many times. J is TRBJ1-6 and V is TRBV6-5; D may be TRBD1 (6 bases). Trimming stripped 0 bases from V and 1 base from J, with 10 bases between. There are 17 residues in the CDR3. The V gene's germline CDR1 is MNHEY and CDR2 SVGAGI. CDR3 residues: CASSYSGGGSYNSPLHF. For the CDR3, the DNA is TGTGCCAGCAGTTACTCAGGGGGAGGATCCTATAATTCACCCCTCCACTTT.

This chain links TRBV20-1 with TRBJ2-7; D gene unclear. CDR1 and CDR2 (germline): DFQATT, SNEGSKA (reference sequence). The ends were cut back, 4 bases at V and 0 bases at J, with 7 bases in the middle. This CDR3 has 12 residues. In DNA form, the CDR3 reads TGCAGTGCTACCACTATCTCCTACGAGCAGTACTTC. Translation: CSATTISYEQYF.

Ten or more counts support this clonotype. This rearrangement joins TRBV12-5 to TRBJ1-5, with a possible D match to TRBD1 (5 bases). This CDR3 is 17 amino acids long. Germline CDR1 and CDR2: LGHNT and FRNRAP. Trimming cost V 0 bases and J 2 bases, with 14 bases left between them. For the CDR3, the DNA is TGTGCTAGTGGTTTGGTACTATCAGGGCGAGGCAATCAGCCCCAGCATTTT. This translates into CASGLVLSGRGNQPQHF.

This clonotype was counted ten times or more. V gene TRBV29-1 combines with J gene TRBJ1-1, with a tentative D call TRBD1 (5 bases). Trimming pared 2 bases from V and 0 bases from J, leaving 10 bases between. The germline V gene has CDR1 SQVTM and CDR2 ANQGSEA. This CDR3 is 14 amino acids long. CDR3 loop: CSVEYRSMNTEAFF. The CDR3 DNA reads as TGCAGCGTTGAATACAGGTCTATGAACACTGAAGCTTTCTTT.

This clonotype was counted a few times. The V gene is TRBV12-3 or TRBV12-4, the J gene TRBJ2-1; TRBD2 agrees at 9 bases. V was clipped by 6 bases and J by 5 bases; unmatched bases: 8. CDR3 length equals 15 residues. CDR3: CASRPGLAPNNEQFF. The CDR3 DNA reads TGTGCCAGCAGGCCGGGACTAGCCCCGAACAATGAGCAGTTCTTC.

This sequence joins TRBV12-3 or TRBV12-4 and TRBJ1-1; D ambiguous. With 3 bases removed from V and 2 bases from J, the gap between germline ends came to 16 bases. This CDR3 has 16 amino acids. In DNA form, the CDR3 reads TGTGCCAGCAGTTTTAAGGCCTGGCGGCTAAACACTGAAGCTTTCTTT. This sequence encodes CASSFKAWRLNTEAFF.

This clonotype was picked up many times. In nucleotides, the CDR3 is TGTGCCAGCAGCTTAGCTCCGACTCTCTCTGGAAACACCATATATTTT. Translated, it gives CASSLAPTLSGNTIYF. The V gene is TRBV7-6, the J gene TRBJ1-3; D not resolved. This CDR3 region has 16 residues. Germline CDR1 SGHVS, CDR2 FNYEAQ. V was clipped by 0 bases and J by 0 bases, with 9 bases between them. Together with reference TRBV7-6 and TRBJ1-3, the CDR3 gives the full variable domain: GAGVSQSPRYKVTKRGQDVALRCDPISGHVSLYWYRQALGQGPEFLTYFNYEAQQDKSGLPNDRFSAERPEGSISTLTIQRTEQRDSAMYRCASSLAPTLSGNTIYFGEGSWLTVV.

This clonotype has more than one count but fewer than ten. V usage is TRBV6-5 and J usage is TRBJ2-3; TRBD2 agrees at 7 bases. V dropped 2 bases and J dropped 2; count of bases not matched to a gene: 10. Germline V gives CDR1 MNHEY, CDR2 SVGAGI. The CDR3 contains 17 residues. The CDR3 nucleotides are TGTGCCAGCAGTTACCGACCGACTAGCTCCTACACAGATACGCAGTATTTT. Translated: CASSYRPTSSYTDTQYF.